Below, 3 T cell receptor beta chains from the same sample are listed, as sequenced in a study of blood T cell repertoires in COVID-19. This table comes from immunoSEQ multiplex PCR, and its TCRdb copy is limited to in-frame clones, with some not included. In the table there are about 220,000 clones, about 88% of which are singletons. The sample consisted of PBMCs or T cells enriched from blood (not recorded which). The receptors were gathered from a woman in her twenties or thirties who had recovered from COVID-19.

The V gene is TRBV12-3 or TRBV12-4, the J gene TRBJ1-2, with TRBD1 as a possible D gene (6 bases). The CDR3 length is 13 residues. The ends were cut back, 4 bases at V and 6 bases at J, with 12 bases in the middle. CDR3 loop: CASSWGGANGYTF. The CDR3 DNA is TGTGCCAGCAGTTGGGGGGGCGCAAATGGCTACACCTTC.

The CDR3 DNA sequence: TGTGCCAGCAGCGTAGGGCTTCTTTTTGGGTTCTCAGGGGGCAAAGGGACCCAGTACTTC. The encoded protein is CASSVGLLFGFSGGKGTQYF. The genes are TRBV9 and TRBJ2-5, with TRBD1 identical over 8 bases. CDR3 length: 20 amino acids. The J segment lost 7 bases and the V segment lost 0 bases, leaving 23 bases of the junction unmatched. CDR1 is SGDLS and CDR2 is YYNGEE in the germline V gene.

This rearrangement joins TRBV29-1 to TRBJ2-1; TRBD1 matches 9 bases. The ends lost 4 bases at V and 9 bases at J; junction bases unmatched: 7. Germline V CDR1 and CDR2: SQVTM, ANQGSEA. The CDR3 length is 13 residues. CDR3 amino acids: CSVAGTGNVEQFF. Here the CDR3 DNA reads TGCAGCGTTGCCGGGACAGGGAACGTTGAGCAGTTCTTC.